What follows are 8 T cell receptor beta chains derived from one specimen sequenced in a study of human T cells and chemical hapten exposure. One entry per CDR3 protein, called by TCRdb with MiXCR from the RACE reads. The sample contains 65,000 to 95,000 distinct CDR3 sequences, approximately 8.1% of which appear only once. This sample's time point: healthy volunteer bleed at 6 weeks. Extraction yielded total RNA from whole blood (unfractionated). Sample: whole blood. The receptors were sampled from a female donor in good health. Some clones in this sample may be carry-over from other donors' samples.

Notes on this clonotype: A single base separates this from a much larger clone, so it may be a read error. This chain links TRBV20-1 with TRBJ1-1, with D uncertain. The CDR3 length is 13 residues. Per germline, CDR1 DFQATT and CDR2 SNEGSKA (reference sequence). CDR3 bases: TGCAGTGCTCGGACGGTCTCGATCACTAAAGCTTTCTTT. Its protein product is CSARTVSITKAFF.

V and J are TRBV6-5 and TRBJ2-3, with D tentatively TRBD1 or TRBD2 (5 bases each). Germline V gene sequence: CDR1 MNHEY, CDR2 SVGAGI. This CDR3 has 15 amino acids. Between the trimmed V and J ends, which lost 6 bases and 0 bases, there was a span of 13 bases. The CDR3 here is CASSLFGGSTDTQYF. Written as DNA, the CDR3 is TGTGCCAGCAGCCTATTTGGGGGTAGCACAGATACGCAGTATTTT.

This clonotype appeared many times. V usage is TRBV7-2 and J usage is TRBJ2-1, with D perhaps TRBD2 (6 bases). This CDR3 comprises 18 residues. The V end lost 4 bases, the J end lost 0 bases, and 19 bases lay between the germline ends. Germline V gives CDR1 SGHTA, CDR2 FQGNSA. This CDR3 is CASSSRSSSVSSYNEQFF. CDR3 coding DNA: TGTGCCAGCAGCTCTCGATCCTCTAGCGTAAGCTCCTACAATGAGCAGTTCTTC.

This clonotype showed up many times. The chain is built from TRBV5-1 and TRBJ1-1; no reliable D call. This CDR3 spans 14 amino acids. V dropped 2 bases and J dropped 0 bases, with 8 bases sitting between them. CDR1 and CDR2 from the germline V gene are SGHRS and YFSETQ. DNA for the CDR3: TGCGCCAGCAGCTTCCGAGGTATGAACACTGAAGCTTTCTTT. This codes for CASSFRGMNTEAFF.

J is TRBJ2-1 and V is TRBV29-1; D perhaps matches TRBD2 (5 bases). Germline V gives CDR1 SQVTM, CDR2 ANQGSEA. CDR3 length: 13 amino acids. V lost 5 bases and J 0 bases, leaving 8 bases between the germline ends. The CDR3 is CSVLGSSYNEQFF. DNA for the CDR3: TGCAGCGTTCTGGGGAGCTCCTACAATGAGCAGTTCTTC.

This clonotype appeared a few times. This sequence joins TRBV9 and TRBJ2-5; 8 bases align to TRBD2. The CDR3 is 17 amino acids. V was pared by 3 bases and J by 4 bases, with 14 bases of the junction left unmatched. The germline gives CDR1 SGDLS, CDR2 YYNGEE. The CDR3, as DNA: TGTGCCAGCAGCGCGACGATCGGGGGGGCCCTAGGAGAGACCCAGTACTTC. Amino acid sequence: CASSATIGGALGETQYF.

The rearrangement joins TRBV6-5 to TRBJ1-1; D is ambiguous. The CDR3 is 17 residues long. The V and J ends lost 4 bases and 5 bases respectively, with 23 bases between them. Germline values: CDR1 MNHEY, CDR2 SVGAGI. This CDR3 is CASSSEDPSGVSTEAFF. CDR3 DNA sequence: TGTGCCAGCAGTTCCGAGGACCCTAGTGGGGTTAGTACTGAAGCTTTCTTT.

This clonotype was seen at least ten times. The gene calls are TRBV28 and TRBJ1-4; D is ambiguous. Trimming shortened V by 5 bases and J by 5 bases, and 12 bases separated the two germline ends. The CDR3 extends over 14 amino acids. Germline V CDR1 and CDR2: MDHEN, SYDVKM. CDR3 sequence (DNA): TGTGCCAGCAGTAACCGGGCCCGAAATGAAAAACTGTTTTTT. Amino acid sequence: CASSNRARNEKLFF.